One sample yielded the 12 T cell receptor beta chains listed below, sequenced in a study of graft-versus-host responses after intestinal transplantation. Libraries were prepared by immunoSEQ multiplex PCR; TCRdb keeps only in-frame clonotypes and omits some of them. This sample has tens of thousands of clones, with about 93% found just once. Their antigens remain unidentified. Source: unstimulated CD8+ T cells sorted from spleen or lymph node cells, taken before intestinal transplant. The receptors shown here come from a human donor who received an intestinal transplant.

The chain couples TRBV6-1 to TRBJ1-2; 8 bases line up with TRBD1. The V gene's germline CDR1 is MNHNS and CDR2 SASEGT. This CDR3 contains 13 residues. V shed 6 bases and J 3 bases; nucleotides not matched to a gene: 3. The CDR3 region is CASSETGDYGYTF. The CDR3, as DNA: TGTGCCAGCAGCGAGACAGGGGACTATGGCTACACCTTC.

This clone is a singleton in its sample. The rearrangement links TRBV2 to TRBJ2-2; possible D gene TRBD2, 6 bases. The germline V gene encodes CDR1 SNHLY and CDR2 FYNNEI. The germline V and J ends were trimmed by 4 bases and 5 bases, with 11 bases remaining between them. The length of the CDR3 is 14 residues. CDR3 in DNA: TGTGCCAGCAGTGGGGGACTTGGAACCGGGGAGCTGTTTTTT. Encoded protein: CASSGGLGTGELFF.

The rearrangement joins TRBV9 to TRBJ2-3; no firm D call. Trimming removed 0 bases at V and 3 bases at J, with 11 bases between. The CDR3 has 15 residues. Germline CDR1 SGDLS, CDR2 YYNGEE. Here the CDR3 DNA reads TGTGCCAGCAGCGTAGGTGGCGGAGCAACAGATACGCAGTATTTT. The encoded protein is CASSVGGGATDTQYF.

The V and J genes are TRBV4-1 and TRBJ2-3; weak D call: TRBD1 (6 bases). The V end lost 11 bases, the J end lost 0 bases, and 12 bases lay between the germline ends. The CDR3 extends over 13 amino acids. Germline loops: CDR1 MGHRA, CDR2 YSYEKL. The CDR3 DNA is TGCGCCGGGGGCGAGGTTAGCACAGATACGCAGTATTTT. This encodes CAGGEVSTDTQYF.

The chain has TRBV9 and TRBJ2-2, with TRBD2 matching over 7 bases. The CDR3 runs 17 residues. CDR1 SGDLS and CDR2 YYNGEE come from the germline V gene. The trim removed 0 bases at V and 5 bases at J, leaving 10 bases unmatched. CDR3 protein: CASSVDGGGPRTGELFF. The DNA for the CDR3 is TGTGCCAGCAGCGTAGACGGGGGAGGGCCGCGGACCGGGGAGCTGTTTTTT.

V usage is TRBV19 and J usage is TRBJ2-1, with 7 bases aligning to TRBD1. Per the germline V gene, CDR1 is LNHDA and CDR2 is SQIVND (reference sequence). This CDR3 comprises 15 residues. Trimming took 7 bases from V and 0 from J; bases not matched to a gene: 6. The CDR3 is CASISRDSSYNEQFF. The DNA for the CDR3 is TGTGCCAGTATCTCCCGGGACAGCTCCTACAATGAGCAGTTCTTC. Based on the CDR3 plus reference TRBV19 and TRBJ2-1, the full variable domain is DGGITQSPKYLFRKEGQNVTLSCEQNLNHDAMYWYRQDPGQGLRLIYYSQIVNDFQKGDIAEGYSVSREKKESFPLTVTSAQKNPTAFYLCASISRDSSYNEQFFGPGTRLTVL.

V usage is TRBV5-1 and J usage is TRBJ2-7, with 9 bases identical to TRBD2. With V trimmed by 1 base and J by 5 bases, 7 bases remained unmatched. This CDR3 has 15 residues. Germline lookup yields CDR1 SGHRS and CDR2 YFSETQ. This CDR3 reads CASSLSASGTDEQYF. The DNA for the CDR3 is TGCGCCAGCAGCTTGTCTGCTAGCGGGACGGACGAGCAGTACTTC. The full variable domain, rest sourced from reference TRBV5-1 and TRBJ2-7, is KAGVTQTPRYLIKTRGQQVTLSCSPISGHRSVSWYQQTPGQGLQFLFEYFSETQRNKGNFPGRFSGRQFSNSRSEMNVSTLELGDSALYLCASSLSASGTDEQYFGPGTRLTVT.

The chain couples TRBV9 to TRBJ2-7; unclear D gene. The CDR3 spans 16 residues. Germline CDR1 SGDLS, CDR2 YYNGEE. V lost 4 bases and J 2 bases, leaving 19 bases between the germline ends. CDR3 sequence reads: CASSPISGRSTYEQYF. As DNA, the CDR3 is TGTGCCAGCAGCCCAATAAGTGGGCGCAGCACCTACGAGCAGTACTTC.

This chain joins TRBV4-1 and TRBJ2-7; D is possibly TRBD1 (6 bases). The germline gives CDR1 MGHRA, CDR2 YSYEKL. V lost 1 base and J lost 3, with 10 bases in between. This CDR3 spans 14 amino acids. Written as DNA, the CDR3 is TGCGCCAGCAGCCAAGGGCGAGGGGGCTACGAGCAGTACTTC. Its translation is CASSQGRGGYEQYF.

In DNA, the CDR3 is TGTGCCAGCAGCTCTAGCGGGGGTAACTACGAGCAGTACTTC. It is translated as CASSSSGGNYEQYF. The chain couples TRBV9 to TRBJ2-7; 10 bases are a match to TRBD2. V gave up 4 bases and J gave up 3 bases; unmatched junction bases: 4. There are 14 residues in the CDR3. CDR1 and CDR2 (germline): SGDLS, YYNGEE.

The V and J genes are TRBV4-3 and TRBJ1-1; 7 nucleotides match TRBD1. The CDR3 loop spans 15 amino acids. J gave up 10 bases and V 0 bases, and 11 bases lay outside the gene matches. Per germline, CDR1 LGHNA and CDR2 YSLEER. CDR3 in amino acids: CASSQDPRQGGGAFF. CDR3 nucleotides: TGCGCCAGCAGCCAAGATCCCCGACAGGGCGGAGGAGCTTTCTTT.

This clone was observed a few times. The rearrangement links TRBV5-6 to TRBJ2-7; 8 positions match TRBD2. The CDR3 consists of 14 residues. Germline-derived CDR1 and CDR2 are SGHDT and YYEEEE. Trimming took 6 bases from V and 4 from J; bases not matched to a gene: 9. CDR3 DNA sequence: TGTGCCAGCACTATAGCGGGGATAGGATACGAGCAGTACTTC. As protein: CASTIAGIGYEQYF.